This T cell receptor beta chain was captured in a study of OX40 agonist ivuxolimab in advanced cancers. CDR3 length: 15 residues. The V end lost 3 bases, the J end lost 5 bases, and 14 bases lay between the germline ends. The germline CDR1 and CDR2 sequences are MDHEN and SYDVKM. TCRdb's copy holds only in-frame clones and misses some; the assay was immunoSEQ multiplex PCR. In the table there are about 79,000 clones, 94% of which are singletons. Material: CD4+ or CD8+ T cells sorted from blood, obtained in a trial of the OX40 agonist ivuxolimab. The V gene is TRBV28, the J gene TRBJ2-1, with D possibly being TRBD2 (6 bases). The origin of this receptor is an adult with an advanced solid tumor such as melanoma, head and neck, liver or kidney cancer. The CDR3 region is CASSLIGGPNNEQFF. Here the CDR3 DNA reads TGTGCCAGCAGTTTGATCGGGGGACCAAACAATGAGCAGTTCTTC.